This TCR beta chain was sequenced during a study of cytomegalovirus exposure and HLA in healthy donors. CDR3 length equals 13 residues. The germline V and J ends were trimmed by 2 bases and 4 bases, with 9 bases remaining between them. Germline V gives CDR1 SGHRS, CDR2 YFSETQ. PCR primers comprised 60 Vbeta and 13 Jbeta primers. Only in-frame clones appear in the TCRdb table, and some are missing; sequencing was by immunoSEQ multiplex PCR. The data contain tens of thousands of clones, about three quarters of them seen just once; the ten biggest clones take up about 15%. This rearrangement joins TRBV5-1 to TRBJ1-1; D is unresolved. This clonotype originated in a woman between 45 and 65 years old in good health and CMV-seropositive. Sequenced input: PBMCs. The CDR3 DNA reads as TGCGCCAGCAGCTTCCAGTATGGCACTGAAGCTTTCTTT. It codes for CASSFQYGTEAFF.